These 20 T cell receptor beta chains were all obtained from the same sample, sequenced in a study of T cell repertoires in cytomegalovirus infection. These receptors are not linked to any known antigen. TCRdb redid the calling of the reads with MiXCR, one entry per CDR3 protein. The table lists approximately 910,000 distinct CDR3 sequences, approximately 31% of them singletons. The starting material was cultured CD8+ T cells from PBMCs, obtained from culture after CMV antigen stimulation. The receptors shown here come from a human donor in good health (CMV status not recorded). Some clones in this sample may be carry-over from other donors' samples.

A few counts support this clonotype. The chain uses TRBV24-1 and TRBJ2-5; 7 nucleotides line up with TRBD1. Germline CDR1 and CDR2: KGHDR and SFDVKD. V gave up 4 bases and J gave up 5 bases; unmatched junction bases: 6. This CDR3 spans 14 amino acids. The chain's CDR3 is CATSDRDSAETQYF. In nucleotides, the CDR3 is TGTGCCACCAGTGACAGGGACAGCGCCGAGACCCAGTACTTC.

V usage is TRBV19 and J usage is TRBJ2-1, with TRBD1 matching 8 bases. The germline V gene encodes CDR1 LNHDA and CDR2 SQIVND (reference sequence). CDR3 length: 16 residues. V gave up 5 bases and J gave up 6 bases; unmatched junction bases: 12. This CDR3 reads CASSPPTGVGRNEQFF. The CDR3 DNA follows: TGTGCCAGTAGTCCCCCGACAGGGGTAGGGCGCAATGAGCAGTTCTTC.

The chain employs TRBV7-6 and TRBJ1-4; D unresolved. Trimming stripped 3 bases from V and 7 bases from J, with 9 bases between. This CDR3 contains 13 residues. Germline V gene lookup returns CDR1 SGHVS and CDR2 FNYEAQ. This CDR3 is CASSLSAPEKLFF. The CDR3 DNA is TGTGCCAGCAGCTTGTCGGCACCTGAAAAACTGTTTTTT.

This clonotype was seen only a few times. V and J are TRBV19 and TRBJ1-1; D ambiguous. Between the trimmed V and J ends, which lost 1 base and 1 base, there was a span of 22 bases. Germline CDR1 LNHDA, CDR2 SQIVND (reference sequence). The CDR3 contains 19 residues. The CDR3 nucleotides are TGTGCCAGTAGTATAGCTAACCCAGCAATCCGGTTGGAGAACACTGAAGCTTTCTTT. It specifies CASSIANPAIRLENTEAFF.

This clonotype was seen a handful of times. This chain uses TRBV5-4 with TRBJ2-1; 8 bases line up with TRBD2. From germline, CDR1 is SGHNT and CDR2 YYREEE (reference sequence). V was clipped by 1 base and J by 5 bases; unmatched bases: 5. The CDR3 covers 15 residues. The CDR3 DNA sequence: TGTGCCAGCAGCTTGTCAGGAGCGGGGGACAATGAGCAGTTCTTC. This codes for CASSLSGAGDNEQFF.

The chain combines TRBV12-3 or TRBV12-4 with TRBJ1-3; D is unresolved. This CDR3 contains 14 residues. Trimming pared 6 bases from V and 8 bases from J, leaving 17 bases between. The CDR3 loop is CASRSVGDIDTIYF. The CDR3 DNA is TGTGCCAGCAGATCCGTTGGGGATATAGACACCATATATTTT.

The chain links TRBV29-1 to TRBJ1-4; TRBD1 is a possible D gene (5 bases). Germline CDR1 and CDR2: SQVTM and ANQGSEA. The V end lost 5 bases, the J end lost 5 bases, and 15 bases lay between the germline ends. This CDR3 has 14 amino acids. In DNA, the CDR3 is TGCAGCGTTAGTACGAGACAGCTGAATGAAAAACTGTTTTTT. Its translation is CSVSTRQLNEKLFF.

This clonotype was found many times. This sequence joins TRBV7-9 and TRBJ2-5, with 7 bases aligning to TRBD2. The CDR3 consists of 15 residues. Looked up from germline, CDR1 is SEHNR and CDR2 is FQNEAQ (reference sequence). Losses at the gene ends were 4 bases for V and 2 bases for J; bases not matched to a gene: 7. The CDR3 region has the DNA TGTGCCAGCAGCTACCGGGACTATACACAAGAGACCCAGTACTTC. Encoded protein: CASSYRDYTQETQYF. Full variable domain (remainder filled in from reference TRBV7-9 and TRBJ2-5): DTGVSQNPRHKITKRGQNVTFRCDPISEHNRLYWYRQTLGQGPEFLTYFQNEAQLEKSRLLSDRFSAERPKGSFSTLEIQRTEQGDSAMYLCASSYRDYTQETQYFGPGTRLLVL.

This clonotype was picked up a small number of times. J is TRBJ1-1 and V is TRBV6-5, with TRBD1 as a possible D gene (5 bases). Germline V lookup: CDR1 MNHEY, CDR2 SVGAGI. The CDR3 runs to 14 residues. Trimming removed 6 bases from V and 3 bases from J, with 14 bases in between. The CDR3 loop reads CASRKIGRDTEAFF. CDR3 coding DNA: TGTGCCAGCAGAAAAATAGGCAGGGACACTGAAGCTTTCTTT.

This chain connects TRBV10-3 to TRBJ2-5; 10 nucleotides agree with TRBD1. Germline CDR1 is ENHRY and CDR2 is SYGVKD. CDR3 length equals 17 residues. The J segment lost 1 base and the V segment lost 9 bases, leaving 14 bases of the junction unmatched. The CDR3 loop reads CAIPGQGIKELQETQYF. CDR3 DNA sequence: TGTGCCATACCGGGACAGGGGATCAAGGAGCTCCAAGAGACCCAGTACTTC.

The rearrangement links TRBV18 to TRBJ2-1; D may correspond to TRBD1 or TRBD2 (5 bases each). Trimming left V 0 bases short and J 12 bases short, with 9 bases between. Germline V CDR1 and CDR2: KGHSH, LQKENI. The CDR3 sequence is 12 residues long. The CDR3 loop reads CASSPPGDMQFF. The DNA of the CDR3 is TGTGCCAGCTCACCACCGGGGGATATGCAGTTCTTC.

J is TRBJ2-2 and V is TRBV19; D is possibly TRBD1 or TRBD2 (5 bases each). Germline V gives CDR1 LNHDA, CDR2 SQIVND (reference sequence). This CDR3 region has 17 residues. The V end was cut by 7 bases, the J end by 6 bases, with 24 bases between. The CDR3 sequence is CASTRLQGRRGPGELFF. CDR3 sequence (DNA): TGTGCCAGTACCCGTCTTCAGGGACGACGAGGTCCCGGGGAGCTGTTTTTT.

In this sample, this clonotype turned up a few times. This chain links TRBV7-6 with TRBJ1-2, with TRBD1 matching 7 bases. The CDR3 extends over 12 amino acids. Germline V gives CDR1 SGHVS, CDR2 FNYEAQ. Trimming cost V 5 bases and J 8 bases; bases outside gene matches: 5. CDR3 in amino acids: CASSMGTVGYTF. CDR3 nucleotide sequence: TGTGCCAGCAGCATGGGGACAGTCGGCTACACCTTC.

This clonotype was counted between two and nine times. The V and J genes are TRBV12-3 or TRBV12-4 and TRBJ1-3, with TRBD1 as a possible D gene (5 bases). Trimming took 6 bases from V and 0 from J, leaving 12 bases between them. This CDR3 spans 15 amino acids. CDR3 in amino acids: CASSSRGSSGNTIYF. CDR3 nucleotide sequence: TGTGCCAGCAGCTCAAGGGGCAGCTCTGGAAACACCATATATTTT.

V and J are TRBV19 and TRBJ2-7; 7 nucleotides match TRBD2. The length of the CDR3 is 14 residues. V shed 3 bases, J shed 5 bases, and the junction held 7 bases outside the gene matches. Germline CDR1 reads LNHDA; CDR2 reads SQIVND (reference sequence). The CDR3, as DNA: TGTGCCAGTAGTATGGGAGGGCCCCCGGACGAGCAGTACTTC. It yields the protein CASSMGGPPDEQYF.

The rearrangement joins TRBV9 to TRBJ2-1; 7 positions agree with TRBD1. J was trimmed by 10 bases and V by 0 bases; bases with no gene match: 10. This CDR3 spans 15 amino acids. Germline CDR1 SGDLS, CDR2 YYNGEE. As DNA, the CDR3 is TGTGCCAGCAGCGTAGATGGGACAGTCTTCATCGAGCAGTTCTTC. It translates to CASSVDGTVFIEQFF.

This clonotype was observed a few times. The chain has TRBV6-2 or TRBV6-3 and TRBJ2-2; 7 nucleotides agree with TRBD1. V dropped 5 bases and J dropped 1; count of bases not matched to a gene: 10. Germline lookup yields CDR1 MNHEY and CDR2 SVGEGT. The CDR3 runs 17 residues. CDR3 in amino acids: CASSSEWGQLNTGELFF. CDR3 sequence (DNA): TGTGCCAGCAGTAGCGAGTGGGGACAGCTGAACACCGGGGAGCTGTTTTTT.

About this clonotype: This could be a read error, since a much larger clone is one nucleotide away. This sequence joins TRBV19 and TRBJ2-1; TRBD2 matches at 13 bases. CDR1 and CDR2 from the germline V gene are LNHDA and SQIVND (reference sequence). The CDR3 contains 17 residues. The CDR3 nucleotides read TGTGTCAGTAGTCCCACTAGCGGGGGGGACTCCTACAATGAGCAGTTCTTC. Translating it yields CVSSPTSGGDSYNEQFF.

The gene calls are TRBV10-1 and TRBJ2-7, with TRBD1 matching over 8 bases. Germline CDR1 WNHNN, CDR2 SYGVQD (reference sequence). Germline trimming cut 2 bases from V and 0 bases from J; bases unmatched to any gene: 3. The CDR3 sequence is 15 residues long. The CDR3, as DNA: TGCGCCAGCAGTGAGCGGGGACAGGACTCCTACGAGCAGTACTTC. It translates to CASSERGQDSYEQYF.

This clonotype was picked up many times. The V and J genes are TRBV6-2 or TRBV6-3 and TRBJ2-1; 8 bases are shared with TRBD2. Trimming took 0 bases from V and 3 from J; bases not matched to a gene: 4. Per germline, CDR1 MNHEY and CDR2 SVGEGT. CDR3 length equals 16 residues. The CDR3 here is CASSYSQRGFYNEQFF. CDR3 sequence (DNA): TGTGCCAGCAGTTACTCCCAGCGGGGGTTCTACAATGAGCAGTTCTTC.